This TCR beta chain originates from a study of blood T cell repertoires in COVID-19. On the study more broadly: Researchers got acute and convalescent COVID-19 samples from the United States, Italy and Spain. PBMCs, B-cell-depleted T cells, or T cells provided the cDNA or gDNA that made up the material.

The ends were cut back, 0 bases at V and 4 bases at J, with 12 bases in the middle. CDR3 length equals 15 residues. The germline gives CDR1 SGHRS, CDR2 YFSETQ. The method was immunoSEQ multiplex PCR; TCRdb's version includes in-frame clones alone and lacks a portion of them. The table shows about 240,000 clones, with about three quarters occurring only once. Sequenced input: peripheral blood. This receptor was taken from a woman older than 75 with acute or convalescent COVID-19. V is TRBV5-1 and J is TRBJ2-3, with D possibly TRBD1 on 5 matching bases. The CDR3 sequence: CASSLGGQNADTQYF. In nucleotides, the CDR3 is TGCGCCAGCAGCTTGGGGGGCCAGAACGCAGATACGCAGTATTTT.